Below are 3 T cell receptor beta chains sequenced from a single sample in a study of blood T cell repertoires in COVID-19. Libraries were prepared by immunoSEQ multiplex PCR; TCRdb keeps only in-frame clonotypes and omits some of them. Found here are roughly 190,000 clones, more than 70% of them singletons; the top ten hold 4% to 5%. Sequenced: peripheral blood. All receptors come from a human donor in a cohort sampled during active COVID-19.

The CDR3 DNA reads TGTGCCAGCAGTTACGCTATAGCGGGGAAGGGGAATGATGAGCAGTTCTTC. This sequence encodes CASSYAIAGKGNDEQFF. V gene TRBV6-2 or TRBV6-3 combines with J gene TRBJ2-1; 8 positions match TRBD2. Germline trimming cut 2 bases from V and 8 bases from J; bases unmatched to any gene: 14. This CDR3 spans 17 amino acids. CDR1 and CDR2 from the germline V gene are MNHEY and SVGEGT.

The rearrangement joins TRBV27 to TRBJ2-7; the D gene is possibly TRBD1 (6 bases). V lost 3 bases, J lost 3 bases, and 12 bases lay in between. The CDR3 runs 14 residues. Per the germline V gene, CDR1 is MNHEY and CDR2 is SMNVEV (reference sequence). The CDR3 sequence: CASSLTGLDYEQYF. The CDR3 DNA is TGTGCCAGCAGTTTGACAGGACTTGACTACGAGCAGTACTTC.

V usage is TRBV12-5 and J usage is TRBJ2-1; TRBD2 matches 9 bases. V shed 4 bases and J 7 bases; nucleotides not matched to a gene: 8. The germline V gene encodes CDR1 LGHNT and CDR2 FRNRAP. CDR3 length: 15 amino acids. In DNA form, the CDR3 reads TGTGCTAGTGGTTCGGGACTAGCAAATGGGAATGAGCAGTTCTTC. Amino acids: CASGSGLANGNEQFF. The complete variable domain, with remaining parts taken from reference TRBV12-5 and TRBJ2-1, reads DARVTQTPRHKVTEMGQEVTMRCQPILGHNTVFWYRQTMMQGLELLAYFRNRAPLDDSGMPKDRFSAEMPDATLATLKIQPSEPRDSAVYFCASGSGLANGNEQFFGPGTRLTVL.